The source of this T cell receptor beta chain is a study of blood T cells in healthy people across ages. CDR1 and CDR2 from the germline V gene are SGHTA and FQGNSA. J lost 4 bases, V lost 8 bases, and 13 bases had no gene match. The CDR3 totals 15 residues. Sample-barcoded 5' priming and a J-beta primer mix drove a second PCR of roughly 7 to 11 cycles. From the 5' RACE reads, TCRdb called clonotypes with MiXCR, one entry per CDR3 protein. The sample contains 800,000 to 950,000 distinct CDR3 sequences, 29% of which appear only once. This clonotype was seen a handful of times. These sequences were also reported in another study, on T cells of mothers and their children.

The sequenced material came from blood. This receptor was taken from a woman aged 40-49 years in good health. The J gene is TRBJ2-5, the V gene TRBV7-2; TRBD2 matches at 7 bases. Written as DNA, the CDR3 is TGTGCCAGCTCCCGCCGGTGGGGGGGTGGAGAGACCCAGTACTTC. As protein: CASSRRWGGGETQYF.